This T cell receptor beta chain was found in a study of STAT5B mutations in CD4+ large granular lymphocyte leukemia. The CDR3 totals 12 residues. The V gene's germline CDR1 is GTSNPN and CDR2 SVGIG (reference sequence). The V gene lost 4 bases and the J gene lost 7 bases, with 13 bases spanning the gap. The protocol was immunoSEQ multiplex PCR, while the TCRdb copy is restricted to in-frame clones and leaves out a portion. The sample has some 30,000 clones; less than 75% are singletons. The chain uses TRBV30 and TRBJ1-1, with D maybe TRBD1 (6 bases). The receptor's source is a human donor in good health. Source material: CD4+ T cells from blood buffy coats. CDR3 region: CAWTLGGGEAFF. In DNA, the CDR3 is TGTGCCTGGACCCTAGGGGGAGGTGAAGCTTTCTTT.